These 9 T cell receptor beta chains originate from one sample sequenced in a study of persistence of HIV-infected CD4 T cells. These receptors' targets are unknown. This was the immunoSEQ version 4 assay in survey mode. Data came from immunoSEQ multiplex PCR; TCRdb stores just in-frame clones and leaves some out. This table holds fewer than 20,000 clones, around three quarters found once. Stimulation used 9 to 10 ug/mL lysate from CMV-infected fibroblasts. Sorting selected CD4+ T cells upregulating both CD40 ligand and CD69. Sequencing was performed on CD4+ T cells sorted from PBMCs after roughly 18-hour stimulation, taken from a patient who received antiretroviral therapy. All receptors derive from an adult man with HIV who was CMV-seropositive.

This chain uses TRBV7-9 with TRBJ1-1; D call uncertain. Germline V gives CDR1 SEHNR, CDR2 FQNEAQ (reference sequence). V was pared by 3 bases and J by 1 base, with 6 bases between. CDR3 length: 13 amino acids. The CDR3, as DNA: TGTGCCAGCAGCTTCGACACGAACACTGAAGCTTTCTTT. This sequence encodes CASSFDTNTEAFF.

The chain carries TRBV7-3 and TRBJ2-2; TRBD2 matches at 10 bases. This CDR3 is built from 16 residues. Germline CDR1 is SGHTA and CDR2 is FQGTGA. Germline trimming cut 5 bases from V and 0 bases from J; bases unmatched to any gene: 3. This CDR3 is CASSHLAGANTGELFF. In nucleotides, the CDR3 is TGTGCCAGCAGCCACCTAGCGGGGGCGAACACCGGGGAGCTGTTTTTT.

The rearrangement joins TRBV5-4 to TRBJ1-2, with 7 bases matching TRBD1. Germline V gives CDR1 SGHNT, CDR2 YYREEE (reference sequence). The CDR3 length is 14 residues. Trimming cost V 3 bases and J 3 bases; bases outside gene matches: 5. This CDR3 reads CASSSEQGYYGYTF. In nucleotides, the CDR3 is TGTGCCAGCAGCTCAGAACAGGGGTACTATGGCTACACCTTC.

Here the CDR3 DNA reads TGTGCCAGCAGAACTAGCGGGGGAGCCACAGATACGCAGTATTTT. It codes for CASRTSGGATDTQYF. The chain uses TRBV6-4 and TRBJ2-3, with 11 bases identical to TRBD2. Per the germline V gene, CDR1 is MRHNA and CDR2 is SNTAGT. V lost 6 bases, J lost 2 bases, and 4 bases stayed unmatched. This CDR3 has 15 amino acids.

The rearrangement links TRBV6-2 or TRBV6-3 to TRBJ2-5; TRBD2 matches 7 bases. CDR1 is MNHEY and CDR2 is SVGEGT in the germline V gene. This CDR3 contains 16 residues. Trimming cost V 0 bases and J 1 base; bases outside gene matches: 5. The CDR3: CASSYSKGLPQETQYF. The CDR3 bases are TGTGCCAGCAGTTACTCGAAGGGACTACCCCAAGAGACCCAGTACTTC.

The chain recombines TRBV28 with TRBJ1-4; 8 bases map to TRBD1. The CDR3 spans 14 residues. Trimming at V came to 7 bases and at J to 7 bases, leaving 8 bases not matched to a gene. CDR1 and CDR2 (germline): MDHEN, SYDVKM. CDR3 in DNA: TGTGCCAGCACCCCGGACAGGGTGGGTGAAAAACTGTTTTTT. This encodes CASTPDRVGEKLFF.

Of note for this clone: The same CDR3 can be traced to other DNA sequences in this sample. The chain carries TRBV9 and TRBJ2-7, with 7 bases identical to TRBD1. Per germline, CDR1 SGDLS and CDR2 YYNGEE. The CDR3 is 11 amino acids. J gave up 7 bases and V 2 bases, and 0 bases lay outside the gene matches. The CDR3 spells CASSVGQEQYF. For the CDR3, the DNA is TGTGCCAGCAGCGTGGGACAGGAGCAGTACTTC.

The chain links TRBV30 to TRBJ2-7; tentatively, D is TRBD1 or TRBD2 (6 bases each). CDR1 and CDR2 from the germline V gene are GTSNPN and SVGIG (reference sequence). The CDR3 has 12 amino acids. V was clipped by 0 bases and J by 9 bases, with 12 bases between them. CDR3 amino acids: CAWSVGGRVQYF. CDR3 nucleotides: TGTGCCTGGAGTGTTGGGGGGCGCGTGCAGTACTTC. The variable domain in full, with the rest retrieved from reference TRBV30 and TRBJ2-7, is SQTIHQWPATLVQPVGSPLSLECTVEGTSNPNLYWYRQAAGRGLQLLFYSVGIGQISSEVPQNLSASRPQDRQFILSSKKLLLSDSGFYLCAWSVGGRVQYFGPGTRLTVT.

The V and J genes are TRBV19 and TRBJ1-1; tentative D call: TRBD1 (6 bases). This CDR3 has 13 amino acids. Germline V lookup: CDR1 LNHDA, CDR2 SQIVND (reference sequence). Trimming took 5 bases from V and 8 from J, leaving 15 bases between them. CDR3 residues: CASSPQTGREAFF. The DNA of the CDR3 is TGTGCCAGTAGTCCCCAGACAGGACGGGAAGCTTTCTTT.